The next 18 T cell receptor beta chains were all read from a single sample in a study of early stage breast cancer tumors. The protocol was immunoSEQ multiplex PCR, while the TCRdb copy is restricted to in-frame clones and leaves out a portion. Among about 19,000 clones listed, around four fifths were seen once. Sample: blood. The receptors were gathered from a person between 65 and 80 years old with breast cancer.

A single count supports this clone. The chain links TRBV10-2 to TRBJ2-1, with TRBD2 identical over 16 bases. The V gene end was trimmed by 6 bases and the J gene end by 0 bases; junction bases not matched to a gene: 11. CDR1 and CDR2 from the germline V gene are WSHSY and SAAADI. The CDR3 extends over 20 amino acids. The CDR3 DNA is TGCGCCAGCAGGACTTTCCCCGGGACTAGCGGGGGGGCCTCCTACAATGAGCAGTTCTTC. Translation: CASRTFPGTSGGASYNEQFF.

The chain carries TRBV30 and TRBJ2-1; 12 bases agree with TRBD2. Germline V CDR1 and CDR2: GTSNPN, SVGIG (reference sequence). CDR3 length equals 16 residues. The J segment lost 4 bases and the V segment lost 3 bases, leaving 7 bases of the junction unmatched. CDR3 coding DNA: TGTGCCTGGAGCGATCTGACTAGCGGGGGATACAATGAGCAGTTCTTC. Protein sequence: CAWSDLTSGGYNEQFF.

Here the CDR3 DNA reads TGCGCCAGCAGCCAAGAAACTTGGGGGGGAAGTTCTGGAAACACCATATATTTT. Protein: CASSQETWGGSSGNTIYF. This chain connects TRBV4-1 to TRBJ1-3; D might be TRBD1 (5 bases). V was clipped by 0 bases and J by 1 base, with 16 bases between them. The CDR3 spans 18 residues. Germline V gene sequence: CDR1 MGHRA, CDR2 YSYEKL.

In nucleotides, the CDR3 is TGTGCCAGCAGCCCGCGACAGGGGTTGGGCTACACCTTC. It yields the protein CASSPRQGLGYTF. The rearrangement links TRBV9 to TRBJ1-2, with 8 bases lining up with TRBD1. This CDR3 has 13 residues. CDR1 is SGDLS and CDR2 is YYNGEE in the germline V gene. The V gene end was trimmed by 4 bases and the J gene end by 8 bases; junction bases not matched to a gene: 7.

The CDR3 loop reads CASSSGSGGAVNEQFF. Here the CDR3 DNA reads TGTGCCAGCAGCTCTGGTAGCGGGGGGGCCGTGAATGAGCAGTTCTTC. The chain uses TRBV7-2 and TRBJ2-1; the match to TRBD2 covers 11 bases. CDR3 length: 16 amino acids. CDR1 and CDR2 (germline): SGHTA, FQGNSA. Unmatched junction bases numbered 9, after V lost 4 bases and J lost 7 bases.

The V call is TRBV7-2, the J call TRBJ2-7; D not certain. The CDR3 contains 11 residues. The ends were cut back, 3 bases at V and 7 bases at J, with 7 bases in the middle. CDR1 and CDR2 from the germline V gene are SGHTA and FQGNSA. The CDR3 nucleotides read TGTGCCAGCAGCTTCACTCGGGAGCAGTACTTC. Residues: CASSFTREQYF.

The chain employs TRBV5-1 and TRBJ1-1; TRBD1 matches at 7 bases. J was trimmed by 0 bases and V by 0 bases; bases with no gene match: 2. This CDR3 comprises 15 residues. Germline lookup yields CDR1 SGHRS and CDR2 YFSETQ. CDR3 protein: CASSLVQGLNTEAFF. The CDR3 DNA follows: TGCGCCAGCAGCTTGGTACAGGGGTTGAACACTGAAGCTTTCTTT.

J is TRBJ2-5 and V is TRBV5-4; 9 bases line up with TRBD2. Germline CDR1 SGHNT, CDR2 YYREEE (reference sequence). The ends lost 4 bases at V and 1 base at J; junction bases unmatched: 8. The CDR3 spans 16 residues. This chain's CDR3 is CASSPGTSMAQETQYF. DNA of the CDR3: TGTGCCAGCAGCCCGGGGACTAGCATGGCCCAAGAGACCCAGTACTTC.

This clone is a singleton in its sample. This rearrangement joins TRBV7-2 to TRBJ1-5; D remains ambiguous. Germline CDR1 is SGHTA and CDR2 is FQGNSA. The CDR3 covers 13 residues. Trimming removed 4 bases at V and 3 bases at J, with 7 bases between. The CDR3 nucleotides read TGTGCCAGCAGCTACAGTTTCAATCAGCCCCAGCATTTT. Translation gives CASSYSFNQPQHF. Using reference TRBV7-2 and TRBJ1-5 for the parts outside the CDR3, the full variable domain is GAGVSQSPSNKVTEKGKDVELRCDPISGHTALYWYRQSLGQGLEFLIYFQGNSAPDKSGLPSDRFSAERTGGSVSTLTIQRTQQEDSAVYLCASSYSFNQPQHFGDGTRLSIL.

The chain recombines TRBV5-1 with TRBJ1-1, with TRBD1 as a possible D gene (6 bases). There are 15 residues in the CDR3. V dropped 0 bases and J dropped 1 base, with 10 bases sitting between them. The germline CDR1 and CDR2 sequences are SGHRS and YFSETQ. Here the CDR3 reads CASSLVWGQNTEAFF. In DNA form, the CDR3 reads TGCGCCAGCAGCTTGGTGTGGGGGCAGAACACTGAAGCTTTCTTT.

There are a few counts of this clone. The chain's CDR3 is CASSGQTLGGYGYTF. The CDR3 bases are TGTGCCAGCAGTGGTCAGACTCTCGGTGGGTATGGCTACACCTTC. V usage is TRBV6-1 and J usage is TRBJ1-2; D uncertain. The V end was cut by 4 bases, the J end by 5 bases, with 17 bases between. The CDR3 runs to 15 residues. Germline CDR1 and CDR2: MNHNS and SASEGT.

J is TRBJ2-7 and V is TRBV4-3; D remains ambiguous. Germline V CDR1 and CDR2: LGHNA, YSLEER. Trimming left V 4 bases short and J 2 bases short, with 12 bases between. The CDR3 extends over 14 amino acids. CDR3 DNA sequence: TGCGCCAGCAGCCGATATCCTAGTACCTACGAGCAGTACTTC. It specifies CASSRYPSTYEQYF.

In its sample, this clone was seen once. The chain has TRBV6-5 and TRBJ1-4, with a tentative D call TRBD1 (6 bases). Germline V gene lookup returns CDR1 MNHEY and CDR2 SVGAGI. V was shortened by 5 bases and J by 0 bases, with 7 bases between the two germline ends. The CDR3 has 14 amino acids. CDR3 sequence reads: CASSRQATNEKLFF. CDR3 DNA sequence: TGTGCCAGCAGTCGACAGGCAACTAATGAAAAACTGTTTTTT.

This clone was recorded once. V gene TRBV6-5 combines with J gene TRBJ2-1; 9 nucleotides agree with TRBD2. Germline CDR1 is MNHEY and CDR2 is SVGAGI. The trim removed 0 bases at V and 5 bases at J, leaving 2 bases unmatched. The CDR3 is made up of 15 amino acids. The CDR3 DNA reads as TGTGCCAGCAGTTACTCGACTAGCGGACACAATGAGCAGTTCTTC. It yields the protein CASSYSTSGHNEQFF.

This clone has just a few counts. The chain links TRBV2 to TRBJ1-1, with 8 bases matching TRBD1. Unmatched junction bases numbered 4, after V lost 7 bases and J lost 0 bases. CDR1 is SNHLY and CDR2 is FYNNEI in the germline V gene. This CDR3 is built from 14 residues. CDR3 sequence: CASKGQAMNTEAFF. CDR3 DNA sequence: TGTGCCAGCAAGGGACAGGCCATGAACACTGAAGCTTTCTTT.

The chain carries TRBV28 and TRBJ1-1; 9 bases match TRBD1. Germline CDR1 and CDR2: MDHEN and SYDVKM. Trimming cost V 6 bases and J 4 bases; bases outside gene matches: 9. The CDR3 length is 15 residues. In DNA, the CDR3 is TGTGCCAGCAGAACCGGGACAGGGCTCGTCACTGAAGCTTTCTTT. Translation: CASRTGTGLVTEAFF.

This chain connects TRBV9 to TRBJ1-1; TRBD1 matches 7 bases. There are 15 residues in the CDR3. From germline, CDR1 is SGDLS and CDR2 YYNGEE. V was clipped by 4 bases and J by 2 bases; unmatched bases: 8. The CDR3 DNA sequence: TGTGCCAGCAGCTTACAGGACAGGCCTAACACTGAAGCTTTCTTT. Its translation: CASSLQDRPNTEAFF.

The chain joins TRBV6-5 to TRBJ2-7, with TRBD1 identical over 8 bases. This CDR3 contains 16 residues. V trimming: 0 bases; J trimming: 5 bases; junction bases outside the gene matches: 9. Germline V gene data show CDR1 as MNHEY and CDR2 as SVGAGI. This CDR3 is CASSYSAGGARNEQYF. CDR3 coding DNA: TGTGCCAGCAGTTACTCAGCAGGGGGCGCAAGAAACGAGCAGTACTTC.